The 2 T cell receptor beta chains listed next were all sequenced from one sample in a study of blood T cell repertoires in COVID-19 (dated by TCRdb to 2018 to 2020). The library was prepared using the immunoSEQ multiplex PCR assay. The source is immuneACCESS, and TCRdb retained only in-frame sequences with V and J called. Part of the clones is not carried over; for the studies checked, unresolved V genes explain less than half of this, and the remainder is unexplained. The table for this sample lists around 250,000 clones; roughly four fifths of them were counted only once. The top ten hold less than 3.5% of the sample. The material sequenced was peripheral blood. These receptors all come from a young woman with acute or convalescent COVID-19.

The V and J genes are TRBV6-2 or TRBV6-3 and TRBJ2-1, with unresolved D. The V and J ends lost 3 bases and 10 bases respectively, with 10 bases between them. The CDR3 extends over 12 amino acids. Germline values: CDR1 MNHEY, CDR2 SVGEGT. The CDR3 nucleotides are TGTGCCAGCAGTTATATGGCCTTAGAGCAGTTCTTC. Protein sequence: CASSYMALEQFF.

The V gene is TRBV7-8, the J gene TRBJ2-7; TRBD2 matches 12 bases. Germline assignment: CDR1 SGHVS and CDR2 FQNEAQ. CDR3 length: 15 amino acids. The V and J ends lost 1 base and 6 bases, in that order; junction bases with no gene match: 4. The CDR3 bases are TGTGCCAGCAGCTTAGGGACTAGCGGGATCGTCGAGCAGTACTTC. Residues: CASSLGTSGIVEQYF.